This record covers a single TCR beta chain. As yet, its antigen is unknown. Reverse transcribing all isolated RNA meant expressed TCRB transcripts were sequenced. Generated by immunoSEQ multiplex PCR, the TCRdb table keeps only in-frame clones and is missing some. There are approximately 150,000 clones in the sample; about 13% occur only once, and less than 1.5% lies in the top ten. This sample is drawn from a study of beta chain features in type 1 diabetes. The study's findings and limits: Type 1 diabetes patients had TCRB CDR3s that were shorter (moderately but significantly so) in all four CD4+ subsets.

The V and J ends lost 0 bases and 14 bases, in that order; junction bases with no gene match: 11. This CDR3 has 15 residues. Germline CDR1 is SGDLS and CDR2 is YYNGEE. The sequenced sample consisted of central memory CD4+ T cells from blood. The chain recombines TRBV9 with TRBJ1-6, with TRBD1 matching over 7 bases. This receptor was taken from a man aged 18-30 years with type 1 diabetes. CDR3 residues: CASSVDPGQKSSLHF. DNA of the CDR3: TGTGCCAGCAGCGTAGACCCGGGACAGAAGTCATCCCTCCACTTT.